What follows are 12 T cell receptor beta chains derived from one specimen sequenced in a study of blood T cell repertoires in COVID-19. The method was immunoSEQ multiplex PCR; TCRdb's version includes in-frame clones alone and lacks a portion of them. This table has approximately 150,000 clones, less than 90% appearing once. The sequenced sample was peripheral blood. These receptors were obtained from a man aged 55 to 70 with acute or convalescent COVID-19.

This chain connects TRBV18 to TRBJ2-3; the match to TRBD2 covers 12 bases. In germline, CDR1 is KGHSH, CDR2 LQKENI. CDR3 length equals 20 residues. V was pared by 1 base and J by 3 bases, with 14 bases of the junction left unmatched. The CDR3, as DNA: TGTGCCAGCTCACCACGGACTAGCGGGAACACCAAGGGGGGGACAGATACGCAGTATTTT. This codes for CASSPRTSGNTKGGTDTQYF.

This chain links TRBV6-5 with TRBJ1-3, with a weak D call TRBD1 (6 bases). Germline V CDR1 and CDR2: MNHEY, SVGAGI. The CDR3 runs to 13 residues. Deletions cut 5 bases from V and 1 base from J, with 6 bases between. CDR3: CASSQGSGNTIYF. The CDR3 DNA reads TGTGCCAGCAGTCAGGGGTCTGGAAACACCATATATTTT.

The J gene is TRBJ1-3, the V gene TRBV11-2; tentatively, D is TRBD1 (6 bases). This CDR3 spans 14 amino acids. The germline V and J ends were trimmed by 1 base and 4 bases, with 8 bases remaining between them. Germline CDR1 SGHAT, CDR2 FQNNGV. The DNA for the CDR3 is TGTGCCAGCAGCTTAGTAGACAGGGGAAACACCATATATTTT. Translated, it gives CASSLVDRGNTIYF.

Only one count was recorded for this clone. The chain employs TRBV6-7 and TRBJ2-3, with D possibly being TRBD2 (5 bases). TRBV6-7 belongs to the ORF category, with a function that is uncertain. The V gene lost 2 bases and the J gene lost 2 bases, with 14 bases spanning the gap. The CDR3 is made up of 16 amino acids. CDR3 coding DNA: TGTGCCAGCAGTTACCATCCCCCGGGATACACAGATACGCAGTATTTT. Protein: CASSYHPPGYTDTQYF.

The chain couples TRBV6-5 to TRBJ2-5; weak D call: TRBD1 (5 bases). V was clipped by 2 bases and J by 2 bases, with 9 bases between them. Germline CDR1 reads MNHEY; CDR2 reads SVGAGI. The CDR3 has 14 residues. CDR3 loop: CASSYGARQETQYF. The CDR3 DNA follows: TGTGCCAGCAGTTACGGGGCTAGGCAAGAGACCCAGTACTTC.

The gene calls are TRBV2 and TRBJ2-3; D is possibly TRBD2 (5 bases). Germline values: CDR1 SNHLY, CDR2 FYNNEI. V gave up 6 bases and J gave up 4 bases, with 11 bases separating them. The CDR3 covers 13 residues. The CDR3: CASSRMGADTQYF. In DNA form, the CDR3 reads TGTGCCAGCAGCCGCATGGGAGCAGATACGCAGTATTTT.

J is TRBJ2-1 and V is TRBV19; 11 positions agree with TRBD2. The CDR3 length is 16 residues. The trim removed 9 bases at V and 9 bases at J, leaving 16 bases unmatched. Germline CDR1 and CDR2: LNHDA and SQIVND (reference sequence). This CDR3 is CASTPLAGGPGSEQFF. CDR3 sequence (DNA): TGTGCCAGCACACCATTAGCGGGAGGGCCAGGGAGTGAGCAGTTCTTC.

A single count supports this clone. The chain recombines TRBV5-4 with TRBJ2-3; 8 bases fit TRBD2. Trimming at V came to 5 bases and at J to 2 bases, leaving 7 bases not matched to a gene. Germline V gene sequence: CDR1 SGHNT, CDR2 YYREEE (reference sequence). This CDR3 has 15 residues. CDR3 in amino acids: CASSVGAGATDTQYF. CDR3 nucleotides: TGTGCCAGCAGTGTTGGAGCGGGAGCCACAGATACGCAGTATTTT.

The chain couples TRBV5-4 to TRBJ2-2; 9 bases match TRBD1. CDR3 length: 16 residues. Germline V gives CDR1 SGHNT, CDR2 YYREEE (reference sequence). J lost 3 bases, V lost 2 bases, and 5 bases had no gene match. The CDR3 protein is CASSLTGGWDTGELFF. The CDR3 DNA sequence: TGTGCCAGCAGCTTAACAGGGGGCTGGGACACCGGGGAGCTGTTTTTT.

This rearrangement joins TRBV24-1 to TRBJ2-3; D is undetermined. Germline V lookup: CDR1 KGHDR, CDR2 SFDVKD. Trimming left V 4 bases short and J 0 bases short, with 10 bases between. The CDR3 has 15 amino acids. As DNA, the CDR3 is TGTGCCACCAGTGAAGACATAACTAGCACAGATACGCAGTATTTT. This translates into CATSEDITSTDTQYF.

The chain is built from TRBV18 and TRBJ2-1; perhaps TRBD1 as D (6 bases). This CDR3 has 16 amino acids. From germline, CDR1 is KGHSH and CDR2 LQKENI. V gave up 5 bases and J gave up 5 bases, with 19 bases separating them. The CDR3 nucleotides are TGTGCCAGCTCAGAAACACCGGGACATCAGGACAATGAGCAGTTCTTC. Its translation: CASSETPGHQDNEQFF.

The V and J genes are TRBV7-6 and TRBJ1-1, with D perhaps matching TRBD1 (6 bases). V lost 5 bases and J lost 3, with 16 bases in between. CDR1 SGHVS and CDR2 FNYEAQ come from the germline V gene. This CDR3 has 15 residues. CDR3 bases: TGTGCCAGCAGCCCCTCTGACAGGATAGACACTGAAGCTTTCTTT. Its translation: CASSPSDRIDTEAFF.